The entry that follows covers one T cell receptor beta chain sequence. Data came from immunoSEQ multiplex PCR; TCRdb stores just in-frame clones and leaves some out. Of some 80,000 clones in the sample, more than 60% were seen once. The sample is drawn from a study of blood T cell repertoires in COVID-19. About the research overall: T cells, B-cell-depleted T cells, or PBMCs provided the cDNA or gDNA that served as material.

Germline trimming cut 4 bases from V and 2 bases from J; bases unmatched to any gene: 1. The CDR3 runs 14 residues. Germline assignment: CDR1 SQVTM and CDR2 ANQGSEA. The sequence was collected from a woman older than 75 with active or convalescent COVID-19. The chain has TRBV29-1 and TRBJ2-3; 12 positions match TRBD2. Sequencing input: peripheral blood. The CDR3 spells CSVGLAGVTDTQYF. The DNA for the CDR3 is TGCAGCGTTGGACTAGCGGGGGTCACAGATACGCAGTATTTT.